The 25 T cell receptor beta chains listed next were all sequenced from one sample in a study of HIV-infected patients and healthy controls. Roughly three months, about 14 weeks, into antiretroviral therapy, follow-up blood was collected. All unsorted peripheral T cells were captured because whole blood was used without fractionation. Alpha and beta constant-region primers primed reverse transcription of approximately 0.55 ug RNA. Using multiplexing indices, alpha and beta chain libraries were generated apart by chain-specific third strand synthesis. TCRdb analysed the 5' RACE reads with MiXCR anew, one entry per CDR3 protein. In the table there are about 8,000 distinct CDR3 sequences, roughly 6.3% of which are singletons. The source was blood, collected during antiretroviral therapy. The receptors were sampled from an adult with HIV infection.

This clonotype is medium-sized within its sample. This beta chain came through as a stray read in a library set up for alpha chains, and its size says little. The rearrangement uses TRBV4-1 and TRBJ2-1, with TRBD1 matching 9 bases. V shed 0 bases and J 0 bases; nucleotides not matched to a gene: 6. CDR3 length: 18 amino acids. CDR1 is MGHRA and CDR2 is YSYEKL in the germline V gene. The CDR3 sequence: CASSQDETGGFSYNEQFF. CDR3 nucleotides: TGCGCCAGCAGCCAAGATGAGACAGGGGGATTCTCCTACAATGAGCAGTTCTTC.

This clonotype has ten or more counts. Found in a library prepared for alpha chains, this beta chain is an off-target read, and its abundance has little meaning. The chain is built from TRBV7-3 and TRBJ2-1, with 9 bases matching TRBD1. This CDR3 is built from 13 residues. Germline V gene lookup returns CDR1 SGHTA and CDR2 FQGTGA. The V segment lost 6 bases and the J segment 9 bases; nucleotides outside the gene matches: 6. For the CDR3, the DNA is TGTGCCAGCAGGGGGACAGGGTCCAGTGAGCAGTTCTTC. Its translation is CASRGTGSSEQFF.

This clonotype is medium-sized within its sample. The size of this beta chain means little, since it is a stray read in a library made for alpha chains. This chain connects TRBV6-2 or TRBV6-3 to TRBJ2-3; 12 bases align to TRBD2. Germline V lookup: CDR1 MNHEY, CDR2 SVGEGT. V was pared by 4 bases and J by 4 bases, with 6 bases of the junction left unmatched. This CDR3 is 16 amino acids long. DNA for the CDR3: TGTGCCAGCAGTTCCCCTAGCGGGGGGGCGTCAGATACGCAGTATTTT. This codes for CASSSPSGGASDTQYF.

In its sample, this clonotype ranks as medium-sized. Since the library was made to target alpha chains, this beta chain is a stray read and its abundance is not meaningful. CDR3 amino acids: CSVEEVRVEYF. The CDR3, as DNA: TGCAGCGTTGAAGAGGTCAGGGTCGAGTACTTC. The V and J genes are TRBV29-1 and TRBJ2-7, with D possibly TRBD1 on 5 matching bases. This CDR3 is built from 11 residues. Germline CDR1 and CDR2: SQVTM and ANQGSEA. V was pared by 0 bases and J by 11 bases, with 11 bases between.

Ten or more counts support this clonotype. As an off-target read in a library built for alpha chains, this beta chain has a frequency of little significance. In DNA, the CDR3 is TGTGCCAGCGGACATGTGGGCACAGATACGCAGTATTTT. The encoded protein is CASGHVGTDTQYF. This chain links TRBV7-9 with TRBJ2-3; D possibly corresponds to TRBD1 (5 bases). CDR1 is SEHNR, CDR2 FQNEAQ, per germline (reference sequence). The germline V and J ends were trimmed by 8 bases and 1 base, with 10 bases remaining between them. The CDR3 is 13 residues long.

This clonotype was recorded at least ten times. A library prepared for alpha chains yielded this beta chain as an off-target read; its size is of little meaning. This rearrangement joins TRBV27 to TRBJ2-7; 12 nucleotides line up with TRBD2. Germline CDR1 and CDR2: MNHEY and SMNVEV (reference sequence). Trimming took 5 bases from V and 0 from J; bases not matched to a gene: 8. CDR3 length equals 17 residues. The DNA for the CDR3 is TGTGCCAGCAGTGAGGGACTAGCGGGTTACAGCTCCTACGAGCAGTACTTC. Its protein product is CASSEGLAGYSSYEQYF.

This clonotype was seen at least ten times. This beta chain turned up in a library designed for alpha chains; as an off-target read, its abundance says little. This rearrangement joins TRBV7-2 to TRBJ2-7; weak D call: TRBD2 (6 bases). From germline, CDR1 is SGHTA and CDR2 FQGNSA. The CDR3 length is 12 residues. Trimming took 5 bases from V and 5 from J, leaving 10 bases between them. CDR3 sequence reads: CASSPTRNEQYF. The CDR3 bases are TGTGCCAGCAGCCCGACTAGGAACGAGCAGTACTTC.

As to this clonotype: The library was prepared for alpha chains; this beta chain is a stray read, so its frequency means little. V gene TRBV5-1 combines with J gene TRBJ2-7; D uncertain. The CDR3 loop spans 14 amino acids. Trimming stripped 0 bases from V and 2 bases from J, with 9 bases between. Looked up from germline, CDR1 is SGHRS and CDR2 is YFSETQ. The CDR3 spells CASSLEAPTYEQYF. DNA of the CDR3: TGCGCCAGCAGCTTGGAGGCACCGACCTACGAGCAGTACTTC.

This clonotype was counted ten times or more. This beta chain turned up in a library designed for alpha chains; as an off-target read, its abundance says little. The gene calls are TRBV19 and TRBJ2-7, with TRBD1 matching 7 bases. V lost 5 bases to trimming and J lost 7 bases; unmatched junction nucleotides: 5. The CDR3 runs to 12 residues. Germline V CDR1 and CDR2: LNHDA, SQIVND (reference sequence). CDR3 nucleotides: TGTGCCAGTAGTTTCGGGACAGTAGAGCAGTACTTC. It codes for CASSFGTVEQYF.

This clonotype has a count of ten or more. The library was designed around alpha chains, so this beta chain is a stray read whose abundance carries little weight. The chain is built from TRBV25-1 and TRBJ2-3; the D is unclear. CDR3 length: 12 amino acids. The V end was cut by 5 bases, the J end by 6 bases, with 9 bases between. Germline V gene data show CDR1 as MGHDK and CDR2 as SYGVNS. The CDR3 sequence: CASSFSGDTQYF. The CDR3, as DNA: TGTGCCAGCAGTTTCAGTGGGGATACGCAGTATTTT.

This clonotype was observed many times. The size of this beta chain means little, since it is a stray read in a library made for alpha chains. The V and J genes are TRBV28 and TRBJ2-6; D is possibly TRBD1 or TRBD2 (7 bases each). Germline CDR1 and CDR2: MDHEN and SYDVKM. The CDR3 totals 19 residues. Trimming cost V 7 bases and J 0 bases, with 22 bases left between them. The CDR3 bases are TGTGCCAGCACTCCCCCACAGGGGACTATCTCCTCTGGGGCCAACGTCCTGACTTTC. Translated: CASTPPQGTISSGANVLTF.

This clonotype showed up many times. This beta chain is an unintended read in a library built for alpha chains; its size means little. The V and J genes are TRBV27 and TRBJ2-6; possibly TRBD2 for D (6 bases). CDR1 is MNHEY and CDR2 is SMNVEV in the germline V gene (reference sequence). V lost 6 bases and J lost 0, with 18 bases in between. The CDR3 is 18 amino acids. CDR3: CASRIIGGGASGANVLTF. The CDR3 DNA reads TGTGCCAGCAGGATAATAGGCGGAGGGGCCTCTGGGGCCAACGTCCTGACTTTC.

By share of the sample, this clonotype is medium-sized (0.01 to 0.1%). For a library built for alpha chains, this beta chain is a stray read; little rests on its size. The genes are TRBV20-1 and TRBJ2-5; D ambiguous. Germline V gives CDR1 DFQATT, CDR2 SNEGSKA (reference sequence). V lost 0 bases, J lost 4 bases, and 18 bases lay in between. This CDR3 region has 16 residues. The CDR3 DNA follows: TGCAGTGCTAGAGATGCAGTAACAGAAAGGCCAGAGACCCAGTACTTC. Translation gives CSARDAVTERPETQYF.

By sample fraction, this clonotype is medium-sized. The library was built for alpha chains, so this beta chain is an off-target read and its size means little. V gene TRBV28 combines with J gene TRBJ1-5, with D maybe TRBD1 (6 bases). CDR3 length equals 14 residues. Germline V gene data show CDR1 as MDHEN and CDR2 as SYDVKM. Trimming shortened V by 3 bases and J by 3 bases, and 9 bases separated the two germline ends. The CDR3 DNA follows: TGTGCCAGCAGTTTGGGGGACACCAATCAGCCCCAGCATTTT. Amino acids: CASSLGDTNQPQHF. Based on the CDR3 plus reference TRBV28 and TRBJ1-5, the full variable domain is DVKVTQSSRYLVKRTGEKVFLECVQDMDHENMFWYRQDPGLGLRLIYFSYDVKMKEKGDIPEGYSVSREKKERFSLILESASTNQTSMYLCASSLGDTNQPQHFGDGTRLSIL.

The sample holds many counts of this clonotype. Because the library targeted alpha chains, this beta chain is an off-target read whose size means little. The chain couples TRBV7-9 to TRBJ2-5, with 7 bases aligning to TRBD1. Trimming removed 1 base from V and 5 bases from J; junction bases left unmatched: 7. Germline CDR1 SEHNR, CDR2 FQNEAQ (reference sequence). CDR3 length: 15 residues. The CDR3 DNA reads as TGTGCCAGCAGCTTAGGGGACAGTGGTGGGGAGACCCAGTACTTC. Encoded protein: CASSLGDSGGETQYF.

This clonotype is labeled medium-sized. In a library made to pick up alpha chains, this beta chain is a stray read with a size that means little. The V call is TRBV20-1, the J call TRBJ2-1; 8 bases are shared with TRBD2. Trimming at V came to 6 bases and at J to 5 bases, leaving 6 bases not matched to a gene. Germline V lookup: CDR1 DFQATT, CDR2 SNEGSKA (reference sequence). The CDR3 is 13 residues long. The CDR3 coding sequence is TGCAGTGCATATCTAGCGGGCCACAATGAGCAGTTCTTC. The encoded protein is CSAYLAGHNEQFF.

This clonotype was counted at least ten times. This beta chain is a stray read from a library made for alpha chains; its abundance is not meaningful. The CDR3 nucleotides read TGTGCCAGCAGCTTATTCCAGGGGCTAGCCAAAAACATTCAGTACTTC. Its protein product is CASSLFQGLAKNIQYF. This sequence joins TRBV11-2 and TRBJ2-4; tentative D call: TRBD1 (6 bases). From germline, CDR1 is SGHAT and CDR2 FQNNGV. The CDR3 spans 16 residues. V was pared by 2 bases and J by 0 bases, with 11 bases between.

Judged by abundance, this clonotype is medium-sized. This beta chain appears as a stray read in a library generated for alpha chains; its size is not informative. The chain uses TRBV28 and TRBJ2-5, with TRBD2 matching 7 bases. This CDR3 has 14 amino acids. Germline loops: CDR1 MDHEN, CDR2 SYDVKM. V gave up 5 bases and J gave up 5 bases; unmatched junction bases: 8. The CDR3 coding sequence is TGTGCCAGCAGTGAAGGACTAGGATGGGAGACCCAGTACTTC. The encoded protein is CASSEGLGWETQYF.

In this sample, this clonotype turned up many times. This beta chain is an off-target read within a library intended for alpha chains, so its frequency means little. V and J are TRBV5-8 and TRBJ2-1; TRBD1 matches at 8 bases. The CDR3 is 13 residues long. Germline CDR1 SGHTS, CDR2 YDEGEE. Losses at the gene ends were 5 bases for V and 4 bases for J; bases not matched to a gene: 2. CDR3: CASRRTGYNEQFF. The DNA of the CDR3 is TGTGCCAGCAGAAGGACAGGGTACAATGAGCAGTTCTTC.

This clonotype came up many times. The library was built for alpha chains, so this beta chain is an off-target read and its size means little. The V call is TRBV5-5, the J call TRBJ2-3; D not certain. Trimming took 0 bases from V and 2 from J, leaving 7 bases between them. The CDR3 runs 14 residues. Germline CDR1 is SGHKS and CDR2 is YYEKEE (reference sequence). DNA of the CDR3: TGTGCCAGCAGCTTGGATCCTGCCACAGATACGCAGTATTTT. Translated: CASSLDPATDTQYF.

This clonotype was counted at least ten times. This beta chain is off target for a library built for alpha chains, so its abundance means little. The chain employs TRBV2 and TRBJ2-5, with 11 nucleotides matching TRBD2. Trimming at V came to 7 bases and at J to 5 bases, leaving 12 bases not matched to a gene. Germline CDR1 SNHLY, CDR2 FYNNEI. The CDR3 spans 16 residues. The CDR3 loop is CASNPPRLAGGETQYF. The CDR3 nucleotides are TGTGCCAGCAACCCCCCGCGGCTAGCGGGGGGCGAGACCCAGTACTTC.

This clonotype is judged medium-sized (0.01 to 0.1%). This beta chain is off target for a library built for alpha chains, so its abundance means little. The chain has TRBV6-6 and TRBJ2-3; no definite D call. CDR3 length: 14 residues. Trimming took 4 bases from V and 1 from J, leaving 9 bases between them. The germline gives CDR1 MNHNY, CDR2 SVGAGI (reference sequence). The CDR3 sequence: CASSSTHGTDTQYF. The CDR3 bases are TGTGCCAGCAGTTCTACCCATGGCACAGATACGCAGTATTTT.

There are many counts of this clonotype. This beta chain represents an off-target read in a library built for alpha chains; its size is of limited meaning. The rearrangement uses TRBV6-1 and TRBJ2-7, with TRBD1 as a possible D gene (5 bases). The CDR3 consists of 15 residues. Germline V gene data show CDR1 as MNHNS and CDR2 as SASEGT. Trimming removed 6 bases from V and 5 bases from J, with 20 bases in between. The CDR3 region is CASSLQGSLYNEQYF. The CDR3 bases are TGTGCCAGCAGCCTTCAGGGATCATTATATAACGAGCAGTACTTC.

Details on this clonotype: A library prepared for alpha chains yielded this beta chain as an off-target read; its size is of little meaning. This rearrangement joins TRBV7-9 to TRBJ1-1, with a possible D match to TRBD1 (5 bases). This CDR3 is built from 14 residues. Deletions cut 3 bases from V and 4 bases from J, with 12 bases between. Germline CDR1 SEHNR, CDR2 FQNEAQ (reference sequence). The CDR3 protein is CASSLDQGITEAFF. CDR3 in DNA: TGTGCCAGCAGCTTGGACCAGGGTATCACTGAAGCTTTCTTT.

Ten or more counts support this clonotype. This beta chain lies outside the target of a library built for alpha chains; its clone size means little. The chain joins TRBV19 to TRBJ2-7; TRBD1 agrees at 8 bases. The CDR3 has 15 amino acids. Germline assignment: CDR1 LNHDA and CDR2 SQIVND (reference sequence). Trimming removed 6 bases from V and 3 bases from J; junction bases left unmatched: 10. CDR3 protein: CASRWATGEYYEQYF. CDR3 DNA sequence: TGTGCCAGTAGGTGGGCGACAGGGGAGTACTACGAGCAGTACTTC.